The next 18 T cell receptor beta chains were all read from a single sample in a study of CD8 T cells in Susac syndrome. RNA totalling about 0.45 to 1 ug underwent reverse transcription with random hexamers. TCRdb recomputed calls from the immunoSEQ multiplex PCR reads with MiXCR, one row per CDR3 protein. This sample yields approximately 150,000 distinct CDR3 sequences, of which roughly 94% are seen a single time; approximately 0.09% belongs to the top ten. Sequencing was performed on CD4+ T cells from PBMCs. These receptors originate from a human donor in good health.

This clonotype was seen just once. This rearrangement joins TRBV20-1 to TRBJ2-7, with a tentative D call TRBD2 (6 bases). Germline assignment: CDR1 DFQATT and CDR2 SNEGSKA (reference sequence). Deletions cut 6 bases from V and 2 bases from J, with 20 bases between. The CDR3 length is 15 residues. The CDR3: CSAGPGRGRTYEQYF. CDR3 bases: TGCAGTGCCGGACCCGGACGGGGGAGGACCTACGAGCAGTACTTC.

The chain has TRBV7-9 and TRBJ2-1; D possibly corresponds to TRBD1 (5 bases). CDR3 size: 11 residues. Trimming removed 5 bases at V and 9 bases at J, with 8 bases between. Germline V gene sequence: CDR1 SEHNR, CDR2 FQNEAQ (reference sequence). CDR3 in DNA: TGTGCCAGCAGCCGTCAGGGTGAGCAGTTCTTC. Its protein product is CASSRQGEQFF.

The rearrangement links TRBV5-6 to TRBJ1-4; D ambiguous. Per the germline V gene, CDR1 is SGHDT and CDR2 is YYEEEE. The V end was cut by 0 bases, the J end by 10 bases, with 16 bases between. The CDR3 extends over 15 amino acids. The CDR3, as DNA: TGTGCCAGCAGCTTGGGTCCCGCCCCGGGTGGAAAACTGTTTTTT. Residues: CASSLGPAPGGKLFF.

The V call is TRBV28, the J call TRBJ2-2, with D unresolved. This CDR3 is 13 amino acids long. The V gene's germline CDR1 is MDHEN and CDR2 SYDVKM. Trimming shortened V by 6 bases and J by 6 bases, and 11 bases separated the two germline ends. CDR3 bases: TGTGCCAGCAGACAGATTGTCCCCGGGGAGCTGTTTTTT. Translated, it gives CASRQIVPGELFF.

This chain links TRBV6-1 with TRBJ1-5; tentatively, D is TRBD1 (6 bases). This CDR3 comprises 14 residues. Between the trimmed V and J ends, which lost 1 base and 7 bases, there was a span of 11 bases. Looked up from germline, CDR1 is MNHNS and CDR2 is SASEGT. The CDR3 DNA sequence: TGTGCCAGCAGTGAAGACAGGGTGGGACAGCCCCAGCATTTT. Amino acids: CASSEDRVGQPQHF.

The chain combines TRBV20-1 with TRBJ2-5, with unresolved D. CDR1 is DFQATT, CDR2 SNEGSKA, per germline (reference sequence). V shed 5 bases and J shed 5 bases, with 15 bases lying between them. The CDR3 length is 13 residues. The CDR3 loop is CSASGVGGETQYF. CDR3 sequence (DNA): TGCAGTGCTTCCGGCGTTGGTGGGGAGACCCAGTACTTC.

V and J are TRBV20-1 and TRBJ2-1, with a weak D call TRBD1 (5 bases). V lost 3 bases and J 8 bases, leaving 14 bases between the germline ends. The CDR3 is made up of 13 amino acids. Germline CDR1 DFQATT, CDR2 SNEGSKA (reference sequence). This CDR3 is CSASSLQGDEQFF. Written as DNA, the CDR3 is TGCAGTGCTAGTTCCCTTCAAGGGGATGAGCAGTTCTTC.

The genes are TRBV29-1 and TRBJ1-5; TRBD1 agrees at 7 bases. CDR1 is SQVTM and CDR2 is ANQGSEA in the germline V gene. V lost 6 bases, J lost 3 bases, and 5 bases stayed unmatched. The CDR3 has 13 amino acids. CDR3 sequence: CSVSGGPNQPQHF. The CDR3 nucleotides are TGCAGCGTGTCAGGGGGGCCCAATCAGCCCCAGCATTTT. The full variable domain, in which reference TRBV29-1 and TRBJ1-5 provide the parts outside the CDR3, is SAVISQKPSRDICQRGTSLTIQCQVDSQVTMMFWYRQQPGQSLTLIATANQGSEATYESGFVIDKFPISRPNLTFSTLTVSNMSPEDSSIYLCSVSGGPNQPQHFGDGTRLSIL.

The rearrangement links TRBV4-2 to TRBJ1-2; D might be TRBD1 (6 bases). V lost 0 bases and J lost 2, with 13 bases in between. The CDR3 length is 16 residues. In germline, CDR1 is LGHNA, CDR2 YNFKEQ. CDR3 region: CASSQDGGDRNYGYTF. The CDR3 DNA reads TGTGCCAGCAGCCAAGATGGAGGAGACAGGAACTATGGCTACACCTTC.

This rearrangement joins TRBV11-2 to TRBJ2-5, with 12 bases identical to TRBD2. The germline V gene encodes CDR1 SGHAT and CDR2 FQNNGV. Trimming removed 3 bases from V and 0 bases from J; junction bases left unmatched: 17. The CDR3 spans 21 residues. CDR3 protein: CASSFKLTSGRPELYQETQYF. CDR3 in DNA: TGTGCCAGCAGCTTTAAACTTACTAGCGGGAGGCCCGAATTGTACCAAGAGACCCAGTACTTC.

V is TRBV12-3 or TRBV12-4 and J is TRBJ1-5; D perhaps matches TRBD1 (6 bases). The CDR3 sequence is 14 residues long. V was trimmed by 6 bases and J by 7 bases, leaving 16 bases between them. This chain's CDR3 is CASRQGPGGQPQHF. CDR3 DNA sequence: TGTGCCAGCAGGCAGGGGCCCGGCGGGCAGCCCCAGCATTTT.

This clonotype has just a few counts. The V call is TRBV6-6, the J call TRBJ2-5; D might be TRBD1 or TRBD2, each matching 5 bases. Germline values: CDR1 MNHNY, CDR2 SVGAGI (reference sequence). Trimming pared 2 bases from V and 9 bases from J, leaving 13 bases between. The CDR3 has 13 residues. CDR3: CASSYGDRLSQYF. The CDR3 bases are TGTGCCAGCAGTTACGGCGACAGACTATCCCAGTACTTC.

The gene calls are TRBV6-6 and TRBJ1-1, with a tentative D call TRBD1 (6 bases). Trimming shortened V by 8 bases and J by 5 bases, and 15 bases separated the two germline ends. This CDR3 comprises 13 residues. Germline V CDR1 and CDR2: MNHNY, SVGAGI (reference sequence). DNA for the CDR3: TGTGCCAGCCATTCCCGGGGGCGGACTGAAGCTTTCTTT. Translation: CASHSRGRTEAFF.

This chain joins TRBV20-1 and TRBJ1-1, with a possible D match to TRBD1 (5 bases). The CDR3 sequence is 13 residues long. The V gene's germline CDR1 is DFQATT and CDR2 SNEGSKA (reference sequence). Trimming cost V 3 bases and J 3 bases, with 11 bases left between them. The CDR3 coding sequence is TGCAGTGCTAGCCGCAGGGCGGACACTGAAGCTTTCTTT. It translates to CSASRRADTEAFF.

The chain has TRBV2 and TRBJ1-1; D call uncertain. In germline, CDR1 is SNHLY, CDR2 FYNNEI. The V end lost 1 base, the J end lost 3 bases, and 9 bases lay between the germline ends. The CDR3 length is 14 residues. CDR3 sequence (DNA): TGTGCCAGCAGTGAAGAGTTATTGGACACTGAAGCTTTCTTT. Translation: CASSEELLDTEAFF.

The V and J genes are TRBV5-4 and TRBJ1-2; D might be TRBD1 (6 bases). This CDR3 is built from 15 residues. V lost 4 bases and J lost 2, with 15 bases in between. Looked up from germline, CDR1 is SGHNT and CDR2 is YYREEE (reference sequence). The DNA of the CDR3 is TGTGCCAGCAGCCGGGGGGCGGTAGGGAACTATGGCTACACCTTC. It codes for CASSRGAVGNYGYTF.

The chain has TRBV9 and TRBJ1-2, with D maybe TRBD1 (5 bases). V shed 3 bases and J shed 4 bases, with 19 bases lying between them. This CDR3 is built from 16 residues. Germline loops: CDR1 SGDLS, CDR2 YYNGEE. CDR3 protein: CASSELSRGGVYGYTF. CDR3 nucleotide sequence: TGTGCCAGCAGCGAACTTTCCCGTGGGGGGGTCTATGGCTACACCTTC. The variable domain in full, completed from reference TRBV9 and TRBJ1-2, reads DSGVTQTPKHLITATGQRVTLRCSPRSGDLSVYWYQQSLDQGLQFLIQYYNGEERAKGNILERFSAQQFPDLHSELNLSSLELGDSALYFCASSELSRGGVYGYTFGSGTRLTVV.

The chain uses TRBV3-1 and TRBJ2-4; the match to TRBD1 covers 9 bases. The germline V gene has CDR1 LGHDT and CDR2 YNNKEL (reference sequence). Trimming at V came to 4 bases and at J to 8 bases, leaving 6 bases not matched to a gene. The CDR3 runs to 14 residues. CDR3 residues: CASSRGQGLYIQYF. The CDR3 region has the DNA TGTGCCAGCAGCCGCGGACAGGGGTTGTACATTCAGTACTTC.